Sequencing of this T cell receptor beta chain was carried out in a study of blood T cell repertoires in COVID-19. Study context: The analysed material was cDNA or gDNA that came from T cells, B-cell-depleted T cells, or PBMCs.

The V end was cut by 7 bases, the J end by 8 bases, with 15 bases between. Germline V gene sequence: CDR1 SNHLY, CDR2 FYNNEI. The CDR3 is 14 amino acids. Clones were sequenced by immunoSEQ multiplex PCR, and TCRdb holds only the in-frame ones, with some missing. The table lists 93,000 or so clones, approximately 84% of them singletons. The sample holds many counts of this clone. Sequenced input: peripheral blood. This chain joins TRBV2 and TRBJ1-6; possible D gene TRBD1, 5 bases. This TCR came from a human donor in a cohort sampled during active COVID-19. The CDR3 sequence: CASNWAQGDSPLHF. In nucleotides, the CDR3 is TGTGCCAGCAACTGGGCACAAGGGGATTCACCCCTCCACTTT.